This TCR beta chain originates from a study of regulatory T cells in long-lasting Graves disease. The sample's time point: newly diagnosed GD, antithyroid drugs for less than 3 months. Researchers made the TCR library from RNA that was extracted from PBMCs. This CDR3 is built from 14 residues. V trimming: 6 bases; J trimming: 7 bases; junction bases outside the gene matches: 9. Germline values: CDR1 MNHNS, CDR2 SASEGT. Arm-PCR of CDR3 regions and iRepertoire HTBI primers were used to build TCR beta libraries. In the source study's methods: Samples revealed 62 TRBV and around 13 TRBJ segments. A single record per CDR3 protein comes from TCRdb applying MiXCR to the multiplex PCR reads. These V and J calls derive from TCRdb rather than the authors' analysis. The sample comprises more than 300,000 distinct CDR3 sequences, around a sixth of which are singletons, and 20% to 25% rests with the top ten.

The sequence came from a female donor with Graves disease. V usage is TRBV6-1 and J usage is TRBJ1-5; 7 nucleotides agree with TRBD1. The specimen comprised peripheral blood mononuclear cells (PBMCs), sampled at new diagnosis, from a patient treated with antithyroid drugs. The chain's CDR3 is CASSRTGAGQPQHF. The CDR3 DNA reads TGTGCCAGCAGCCGAACAGGGGCCGGACAGCCCCAGCATTTT.